In its sample, the clone carrying this T cell receptor (beta chain) was seen a few times. Its antigen remains unidentified. This CDR3 has 14 residues. V was cut by 8 bases and J by 0 bases, with 14 bases left in between. Germline CDR1 MNHEY, CDR2 SVGAGI. The sample belongs to a study of T cell responses to AZD1222 COVID-19 vaccine. Study-wide results and limits: With two AZD1222 doses given, Spike-specific TCR breadth and depth both rose. Repertoires were sampled only after the peak T cell response.

The assay was immunoSEQ multiplex PCR, and TCRdb's table has in-frame clones only and misses some. Of 30,000 to 35,000 clones listed, 70% to 80% are singletons. The chain has TRBV6-5 and TRBJ2-7; maybe TRBD1 (6 bases). The receptor was isolated from an adult who received the AZD1222 COVID-19 vaccine. The source material was peripheral blood, sampled 28 days after the second AZD1222 dose. In DNA, the CDR3 is TGTGCCAGCGTTATGGGGACAAGCTCCTACGAGCAGTACTTC. The encoded protein is CASVMGTSSYEQYF.